These T cell receptor beta chains were read from a single sample in a study of cytomegalovirus exposure and HLA in healthy donors. Sequencing used immunoSEQ multiplex PCR; TCRdb keeps in-frame clones, though not all of them. The sample has around 150,000 clones; just under 90% are singletons. Input material: PBMCs. The source of these receptors is a woman in her 30s in good health and CMV-seronegative. Both conserved end residues are part of each CDR3. D genes are given only for firm matches.

14	TRBV29-1	TRBJ1-1	TRBD1	CSVTYRGLGTEAFF	TGCAGCGTCACTTACAGGGGGCTCGGCACTGAAGCTTTCTTT
15	TRBV7-8	TRBJ2-2	TRBD2	CASSASGRGTGELFF	TGTGCCAGCAGCGCTAGCGGGAGGGGAACCGGGGAGCTGTTTTTT
14	TRBV30	TRBJ1-2	.	CAWKKSRTVYGYTF	TGTGCCTGGAAGAAGTCACGGACAGTCTATGGCTACACCTTC
14	TRBV28	TRBJ2-2	TRBD1	CASRDRGPTGELFF	TGTGCCAGCAGGGACAGGGGCCCCACCGGGGAGCTGTTTTTT
16	TRBV7-7	TRBJ2-1	TRBD2	CASSFPSGGFYNEQFF	TGTGCCAGCAGCTTCCCTAGCGGGGGATTTTACAATGAGCAGTTCTTC
16	TRBV7-9	TRBJ2-1	TRBD2	CASSDKGLAGNNEQFF	TGTGCCAGCAGCGATAAGGGACTAGCGGGAAACAATGAGCAGTTCTTC
12	TRBV7-9	TRBJ2-3	.	CASSPGLPEWYF	TGTGCCAGCAGCCCGGGACTCCCGGAGTGGTATTTT
17	TRBV5-1	TRBJ2-1	.	CASRLDSQVRGTNKQFF	TGCGCCAGCAGATTGGACAGCCAGGTGAGAGGGACAAATAAGCAGTTCTTC
13	TRBV30	TRBJ1-1	.	CAWASGANTEAFF	TGTGCCTGGGCTAGCGGCGCGAACACTGAAGCTTTCTTT
19	TRBV5-1	TRBJ2-2	TRBD2	CASSSTTASSGGRTGELFF	TGCGCCAGCAGCTCCACGACCGCCTCTAGCGGGGGAAGGACCGGGGAGCTGTTTTTT
15	TRBV7-9	TRBJ1-1	TRBD1	CASSFITGGNTEAFF	TGTGCCAGCAGCTTTATTACAGGGGGCAACACTGAAGCTTTCTTT
12	TRBV19	TRBJ2-1	TRBD2	CASPSGPWEQFF	TGTGCCAGCCCTAGCGGACCATGGGAGCAGTTCTTC
15	TRBV5-6	TRBJ1-1	TRBD1	CASSITGGQDTEAFF	TGTGCCAGCAGCATTACAGGGGGCCAGGACACTGAAGCTTTCTTT
13	TRBV7-9	TRBJ2-7	TRBD2	CASSSRDPGGQYF	TGTGCCAGCAGTTCCCGGGACCCGGGGGGGCAGTACTTC
15	TRBV5-5	TRBJ1-2	TRBD1	CASSLAPQGEGGYTF	TGTGCCAGCAGCTTGGCGCCTCAGGGGGAAGGTGGCTACACCTTC
21	TRBV7-6	TRBJ1-4	TRBD1	CASTTTTGELGAQQANEKLFF	TGTGCCAGCACCACTACCACAGGGGAACTGGGGGCACAACAGGCTAATGAAAAACTGTTTTTT
16	TRBV19	TRBJ1-5	.	CASSSPPGTINQPQHF	TGTGCCAGTAGCTCCCCCCCCGGGACAATCAATCAGCCCCAGCATTTT
13	TRBV30	TRBJ1-1	.	CAWSRADISEAFF	TGTGCCTGGTCGAGGGCGGATATCAGCGAAGCTTTCTTT
15	TRBV5-6	TRBJ1-3	TRBD1	CASSLGTGSGNTIYF	TGTGCCAGCAGCTTGGGGACAGGGTCAGGAAACACCATATACTTT
16	TRBV25-1	TRBJ2-2	TRBD1	CASPLHQGVVTGELFF	TGTGCCAGCCCCCTTCATCAGGGGGTGGTCACCGGGGAGCTGTTTTTT